These 4 T cell receptor beta chains came from one sample sequenced in a study of blood T cell repertoires in COVID-19 (TCRdb year 2020). The library was built by means of the immunoSEQ multiplex PCR assay. TCRdb carries this immuneACCESS record with in-frame sequences only. Its versions omit some clonotypes, under half of them owing to an unresolved V gene in the studies checked, with the rest unexplained. The sample records about 290,000 clones, roughly 91% of which are singletons. The ten largest clones take up approximately 12% of the sample. Sequenced sample: peripheral blood. These receptors originate from a woman younger than 45 with COVID-19, enrolled during active disease.

The chain has TRBV21-1 and TRBJ1-2. TRBV21-1 constitutes a pseudogene. This CDR3 is built from 16 residues. The CDR3 loop reads CASSKGREGRIYGYTF. In DNA form, the CDR3 reads TGTGCCAGCAGCAAAGGGAGGGAGGGGCGAATATATGGCTACACCTTC.

V and J are TRBV11-1 and TRBJ2-2; no firm D call. Germline V gives CDR1 SGHAT, CDR2 FQDESV (reference sequence). Trimming left V 4 bases short and J 3 bases short, with 3 bases between. This CDR3 is 12 amino acids long. This CDR3 is CASSSYTGELFF. Here the CDR3 DNA reads TGTGCCAGCAGCTCATACACCGGGGAGCTGTTTTTT.

V and J are TRBV6-5 and TRBJ1-1; 9 bases map to TRBD1. V dropped 7 bases and J dropped 5; count of bases not matched to a gene: 8. This CDR3 comprises 14 residues. CDR1 and CDR2 from the germline V gene are MNHEY and SVGAGI. The CDR3 region has the DNA TGTGCCAGCACCAGAGGACAGGGGAGGACTGAAGCTTTCTTT. Its protein is CASTRGQGRTEAFF.

This rearrangement joins TRBV7-9 to TRBJ2-7, with D tentatively TRBD1 (6 bases). Germline CDR1 is SEHNR and CDR2 is FQNEAQ (reference sequence). There are 13 residues in the CDR3. Trimming shortened V by 5 bases and J by 4 bases, and 12 bases separated the two germline ends. The CDR3 DNA reads as TGTGCCAGCAGCCATACTACAGGGTACGAGCAGTACTTC. It specifies CASSHTTGYEQYF.